This TCR beta chain was sequenced in a study of cytomegalovirus exposure and HLA in healthy donors. Study-level background: Earlier work reported 90 million to 120 million unique TCR beta sequences from about 170 million T cells.

Researchers ran the PCR with 60 Vbeta and 13 Jbeta primers. The protocol was immunoSEQ multiplex PCR, while the TCRdb copy is restricted to in-frame clones and leaves out a portion. In total, the table holds 150,000 to 200,000 clones. Study-wide results and caveats: Information on immune exposure was restricted to one variable (CMV serostatus).

In the case of this clone: Its specificity is unknown.

The TCR comes from a woman aged 55-75 years in good health and CMV-seronegative. Material: PBMCs.

CDR3 loop: CATTDREAGEQYF. The CDR3 region has the DNA TGTGCCACCACCGATAGGGAAGCGGGGGAGCAGTACTTC. This chain links TRBV15 with TRBJ2-7; TRBD2 matches at 7 bases. The CDR3 totals 13 residues. Trimming removed 7 bases from V and 7 bases from J; junction bases left unmatched: 10. Germline V gene data show CDR1 as LNHNV and CDR2 as YYDKDF (reference sequence).